Below are 27 T cell receptor beta chains sequenced from a single sample in a study of blood T cell repertoires in COVID-19. Sequenced by immunoSEQ multiplex PCR; TCRdb stores in-frame clones only, minus some. The sample lists 65,000 or so clones; roughly 88% were seen once. Input material: peripheral blood. Receptors were obtained from a man in his thirties or forties with COVID-19, enrolled during active disease.

The J gene is TRBJ1-4, the V gene TRBV10-3; D may be TRBD1 (5 bases). The CDR3 is 13 amino acids. Trimming pared 4 bases from V and 5 bases from J, leaving 8 bases between. Germline V CDR1 and CDR2: ENHRY, SYGVKD. CDR3 coding DNA: TGTGCCATCAGTGGACAGCTAAATGAAAAACTGTTTTTT. This gives the protein CAISGQLNEKLFF.

The chain links TRBV27 to TRBJ2-7, with D uncertain. Germline V lookup: CDR1 MNHEY, CDR2 SMNVEV (reference sequence). The CDR3 spans 12 residues. Between the trimmed V and J ends, which lost 4 bases and 0 bases, there was a span of 4 bases. CDR3 amino acids: CASSSSSYEQYF. DNA of the CDR3: TGTGCCAGCAGTTCGAGCTCCTACGAGCAGTACTTC.

V gene TRBV28 combines with J gene TRBJ1-6; TRBD1 agrees at 9 bases. J was trimmed by 7 bases and V by 5 bases; bases with no gene match: 12. Germline lookup yields CDR1 MDHEN and CDR2 SYDVKM. The CDR3 totals 17 residues. The CDR3 DNA reads as TGTGCCAGCAGTCAGACGGGACAGGGTCCGGGGAATTCACCCCTCCACTTT. Its translation is CASSQTGQGPGNSPLHF.

The gene calls are TRBV27 and TRBJ1-5; 7 bases match TRBD1. V trimming: 8 bases; J trimming: 2 bases; junction bases outside the gene matches: 6. The CDR3 length is 14 residues. The germline gives CDR1 MNHEY, CDR2 SMNVEV (reference sequence). CDR3 nucleotide sequence: TGTGCCAGCCGACAGGGCCCAGGCAATCAGCCCCAGCATTTT. Its protein product is CASRQGPGNQPQHF.

The chain links TRBV4-3 to TRBJ1-3; D is unresolved. The CDR3 length is 13 residues. Trimming removed 0 bases from V and 13 bases from J, with 13 bases in between. Looked up from germline, CDR1 is LGHNA and CDR2 is YSLEER. CDR3 protein: CASSQDLSPPIYF. The CDR3 DNA reads TGCGCCAGCAGCCAAGATCTAAGTCCACCGATATATTTT.

This sequence joins TRBV2 and TRBJ1-1; TRBD1 aligns across 10 bases. V was clipped by 10 bases and J by 1 base; unmatched bases: 6. Germline-derived CDR1 and CDR2 are SNHLY and FYNNEI. The CDR3 loop spans 14 amino acids. CDR3 sequence: CAKDRGQRNTEAFF. In DNA form, the CDR3 reads TGTGCCAAAGACAGGGGGCAGAGGAACACTGAAGCTTTCTTT.

The J gene is TRBJ1-1, the V gene TRBV19, with a tentative D call TRBD1 (6 bases). Germline CDR1 LNHDA, CDR2 SQIVND (reference sequence). Trimming took 1 base from V and 2 from J, leaving 14 bases between them. This CDR3 region has 16 residues. This chain's CDR3 is CASSIGNPGQNTEAFF. CDR3 DNA sequence: TGTGCCAGTAGTATAGGCAACCCGGGACAAAACACTGAAGCTTTCTTT.

Only one count was recorded for this clone. The chain carries TRBV6-2 or TRBV6-3 and TRBJ2-7, with D perhaps TRBD2 (6 bases). Germline CDR1 MNHEY, CDR2 SVGEGT. Trimming removed 2 bases from V and 0 bases from J, with 17 bases in between. This CDR3 has 17 residues. CDR3 DNA sequence: TGTGCCAGCAGTTACCCCCCCGGCGGGGACTTCTCCTACGAGCAGTACTTC. It yields the protein CASSYPPGGDFSYEQYF.

A word on this clone: This specimen includes other DNA sequences encoding the same CDR3. The V and J genes are TRBV7-2 and TRBJ1-2; 9 nucleotides match TRBD1. This CDR3 is built from 12 residues. The V gene's germline CDR1 is SGHTA and CDR2 FQGNSA. Losses at the gene ends were 5 bases for V and 8 bases for J; bases not matched to a gene: 3. The CDR3 here is CASSPDRGGYTF. The CDR3 nucleotides are TGTGCCAGCAGCCCGGACAGGGGCGGCTACACCTTC.

The V gene is TRBV30, the J gene TRBJ1-2; maybe TRBD1 (6 bases). The CDR3 is 11 residues long. CDR1 and CDR2 (germline): GTSNPN, SVGIG (reference sequence). With 3 bases removed from V and 8 bases from J, the gap between germline ends came to 10 bases. The CDR3, as DNA: TGTGCCTGGAGCGGACAGCTAGGCTACACCTTC. Translation: CAWSGQLGYTF.

The chain joins TRBV6-5 to TRBJ1-1; tentative D call: TRBD1 (6 bases). V lost 0 bases, J lost 3 bases, and 8 bases lay in between. The CDR3 has 14 residues. Germline V gene lookup returns CDR1 MNHEY and CDR2 SVGAGI. Written as DNA, the CDR3 is TGTGCCAGCAGTTACTCCAGGGGTGACACTGAAGCTTTCTTT. Amino acids: CASSYSRGDTEAFF.

The chain joins TRBV6-4 to TRBJ2-3; 9 nucleotides align to TRBD1. Losses at the gene ends were 3 bases for V and 9 bases for J; bases not matched to a gene: 10. The CDR3 extends over 15 amino acids. Germline CDR1 MRHNA, CDR2 SNTAGT. The CDR3 region has the DNA TGTGCCAGCAGTGAAAGGACAGGGGAAGGAAAAACGCAGTATTTT. Amino acids: CASSERTGEGKTQYF.

This clone was counted a few times. The V call is TRBV19, the J call TRBJ1-4; D unclear. The V end lost 6 bases, the J end lost 5 bases, and 13 bases lay between the germline ends. The germline V gene encodes CDR1 LNHDA and CDR2 SQIVND (reference sequence). The CDR3 runs 14 residues. For the CDR3, the DNA is TGTGCCAGTAGAACCTCCCGCAGGAATGAAAAACTGTTTTTT. Translation: CASRTSRRNEKLFF.

This chain joins TRBV7-9 and TRBJ2-1; D may be TRBD2 (5 bases). The CDR3 has 16 residues. The germline V and J ends were trimmed by 2 bases and 3 bases, with 14 bases remaining between them. Germline-derived CDR1 and CDR2 are SEHNR and FQNEAQ (reference sequence). The CDR3 protein is CASSLNRGGLYNEQFF. CDR3 coding DNA: TGTGCCAGCAGCTTAAATCGGGGTGGGCTCTACAATGAGCAGTTCTTC. The full variable domain, its missing parts supplied by reference TRBV7-9 and TRBJ2-1, is DTGVSQNPRHKITKRGQNVTFRCDPISEHNRLYWYRQTLGQGPEFLTYFQNEAQLEKSRLLSDRFSAERPKGSFSTLEIQRTEQGDSAMYLCASSLNRGGLYNEQFFGPGTRLTVL.

The chain has TRBV2 and TRBJ1-1; tentatively, D is TRBD1 (6 bases). CDR1 is SNHLY, CDR2 FYNNEI, per germline. CDR3 length equals 18 residues. Trimming removed 6 bases at V and 2 bases at J, with 25 bases between. CDR3 nucleotides: TGTGCCAGCAGCCGCGGCCTACAGGGCTTCCTAGCTAACACTGAAGCTTTCTTT. This codes for CASSRGLQGFLANTEAFF.

The V and J genes are TRBV15 and TRBJ2-1; TRBD1 matches at 11 bases. Germline CDR1 reads LNHNV; CDR2 reads YYDKDF (reference sequence). CDR3 length equals 17 residues. Germline trimming cut 0 bases from V and 4 bases from J; bases unmatched to any gene: 5. In DNA form, the CDR3 reads TGTGCCACCAGCAGAGAACGGACAGGGGGCTTTTACAATGAGCAGTTCTTC. This sequence encodes CATSRERTGGFYNEQFF.

CDR3 sequence reads: CASSVLAGTYNEQFF. CDR3 nucleotide sequence: TGTGCCAGCAGCGTACTAGCGGGGACCTACAATGAGCAGTTCTTC. The genes are TRBV11-2 and TRBJ2-1; 10 nucleotides agree with TRBD2. This CDR3 comprises 15 residues. The germline CDR1 and CDR2 sequences are SGHAT and FQNNGV. Germline trimming cut 5 bases from V and 2 bases from J; bases unmatched to any gene: 3.

This clone was recorded a few times. V and J are TRBV28 and TRBJ2-7; 10 bases are shared with TRBD1. V dropped 3 bases and J dropped 8; count of bases not matched to a gene: 13. The CDR3 runs 16 residues. Germline V gives CDR1 MDHEN, CDR2 SYDVKM. CDR3 in amino acids: CASSFGYWDRGGKQYF. The CDR3, as DNA: TGTGCCAGCAGTTTTGGATACTGGGACAGGGGAGGTAAGCAGTACTTC.

The chain has TRBV9 and TRBJ2-1; 7 bases are shared with TRBD2. CDR1 is SGDLS and CDR2 is YYNGEE in the germline V gene. J gave up 9 bases and V 0 bases, and 18 bases lay outside the gene matches. The CDR3 has 18 residues. The CDR3 protein is CASSVAVSSGKAGSEQFF. Written as DNA, the CDR3 is TGTGCCAGCAGCGTAGCAGTCTCCAGCGGGAAGGCCGGATCTGAGCAGTTCTTC.

This chain links TRBV9 with TRBJ2-5, with a tentative D call TRBD2 (7 bases). The V and J ends lost 4 bases and 5 bases respectively, with 18 bases between them. The germline CDR1 and CDR2 sequences are SGDLS and YYNGEE. This CDR3 has 15 amino acids. As DNA, the CDR3 is TGTGCCAGCAGCCCAGAGGGGGGGCTAAAGGAGACCCAGTACTTC. Its translation is CASSPEGGLKETQYF. Complete variable domain (other parts from reference TRBV9 and TRBJ2-5): DSGVTQTPKHLITATGQRVTLRCSPRSGDLSVYWYQQSLDQGLQFLIQYYNGEERAKGNILERFSAQQFPDLHSELNLSSLELGDSALYFCASSPEGGLKETQYFGPGTRLLVL.

The chain carries TRBV4-2 and TRBJ2-7; 11 bases are shared with TRBD2. Germline V lookup: CDR1 LGHNA, CDR2 YNFKEQ. The V segment lost 1 base and the J segment 0 bases; nucleotides outside the gene matches: 2. The CDR3 loop spans 16 amino acids. The CDR3 is CASSQGGTSGSYEQYF. In DNA, the CDR3 is TGTGCCAGCAGCCAAGGAGGGACTAGCGGCTCCTACGAGCAGTACTTC.

This chain connects TRBV30 to TRBJ2-5, with 10 bases matching TRBD1. V dropped 5 bases and J dropped 1; count of bases not matched to a gene: 13. The CDR3 is 17 residues long. Germline V gene sequence: CDR1 GTSNPN, CDR2 SVGIG (reference sequence). CDR3 bases: TGTGCCTGGCTTCGACAGGGGGCCTTTCTTATCCAAGAGACCCAGTACTTC. This codes for CAWLRQGAFLIQETQYF.

This chain uses TRBV27 with TRBJ1-6; possible D gene TRBD1, 6 bases. Per the germline V gene, CDR1 is MNHEY and CDR2 is SMNVEV (reference sequence). The CDR3 has 17 residues. V shed 0 bases and J shed 10 bases, with 19 bases lying between them. The CDR3 is CASSLSSQTAGQSPLHF. The CDR3 DNA reads as TGTGCCAGCAGTTTATCCTCCCAGACAGCCGGACAGTCACCCCTCCACTTT.

This chain connects TRBV7-3 to TRBJ1-6; perhaps TRBD1 as D (5 bases). V was clipped by 8 bases and J by 6 bases, with 11 bases between them. The CDR3 extends over 13 amino acids. Germline CDR1 and CDR2: SGHTA and FQGTGA. CDR3 DNA sequence: TGTGCCAGCTCCGTCGGGGGTAATTCACCCCTCCACTTT. It translates to CASSVGGNSPLHF.

This clone occurred a few times. V usage is TRBV4-1 and J usage is TRBJ1-2, with unresolved D. Germline values: CDR1 MGHRA, CDR2 YSYEKL. This CDR3 is built from 12 residues. V lost 1 base and J lost 8, with 8 bases in between. The CDR3 nucleotides read TGCGCCAGCAGCCAAGGCGGGGAGGGCTACACCTTC. As protein: CASSQGGEGYTF.

The chain is built from TRBV6-5 and TRBJ1-1; D uncertain. CDR1 and CDR2 (germline): MNHEY, SVGAGI. The CDR3 sequence is 12 residues long. Trimming took off 0 bases at V and 6 bases at J, with 5 bases between the two ends. The CDR3 loop is CASSYSLSEAFF. The CDR3 bases are TGTGCCAGCAGTTACTCTCTGTCTGAAGCTTTCTTT.

The chain links TRBV7-2 to TRBJ2-7, with TRBD2 matching over 11 bases. CDR1 and CDR2 (germline): SGHTA, FQGNSA. Trimming at V came to 3 bases and at J to 6 bases, leaving 1 base not matched to a gene. The CDR3 sequence is 13 residues long. CDR3 sequence: CASSFTSGSEQYF. Here the CDR3 DNA reads TGTGCCAGCAGCTTTACTAGCGGGAGCGAGCAGTACTTC.